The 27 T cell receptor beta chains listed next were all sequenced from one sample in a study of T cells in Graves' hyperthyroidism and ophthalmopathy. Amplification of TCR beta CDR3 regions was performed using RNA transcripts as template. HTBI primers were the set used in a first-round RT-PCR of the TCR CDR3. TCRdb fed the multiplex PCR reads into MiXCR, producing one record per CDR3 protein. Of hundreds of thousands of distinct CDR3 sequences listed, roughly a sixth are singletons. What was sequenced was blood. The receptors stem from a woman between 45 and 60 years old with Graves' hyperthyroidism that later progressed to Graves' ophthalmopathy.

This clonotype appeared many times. Written as DNA, the CDR3 is TGCGCCAGCAGCTTGGAAGAGGGGGGGAACACCGGGGAGCTGTTTTTT. It translates to CASSLEEGGNTGELFF. The genes are TRBV5-1 and TRBJ2-2, with D perhaps given as TRBD1 or TRBD2 (6 bases each). V dropped 0 bases and J dropped 1 base, with 10 bases sitting between them. This CDR3 has 16 amino acids. Germline loops: CDR1 SGHRS, CDR2 YFSETQ.

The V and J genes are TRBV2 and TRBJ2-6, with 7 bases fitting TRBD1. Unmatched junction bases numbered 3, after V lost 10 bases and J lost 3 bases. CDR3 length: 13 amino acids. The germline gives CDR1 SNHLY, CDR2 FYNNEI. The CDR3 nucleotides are TGTGCCAAAACAGGGGTTGGGGCCAACGTCCTGACTTTC. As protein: CAKTGVGANVLTF.

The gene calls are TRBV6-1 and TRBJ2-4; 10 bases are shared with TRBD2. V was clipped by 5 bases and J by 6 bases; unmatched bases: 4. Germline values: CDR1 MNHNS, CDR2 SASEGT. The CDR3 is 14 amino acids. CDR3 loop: CASSPRTSGNIQYF. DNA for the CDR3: TGTGCCAGCAGTCCCAGGACTAGCGGAAACATTCAGTACTTC.

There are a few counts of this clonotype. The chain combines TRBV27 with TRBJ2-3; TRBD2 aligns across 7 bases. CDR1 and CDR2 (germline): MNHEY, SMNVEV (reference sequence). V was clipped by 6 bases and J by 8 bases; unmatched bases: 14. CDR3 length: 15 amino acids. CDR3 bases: TGTGCCAGCAGCCGCCTGGGGGGGTTGGAGGGTACGCAGTATTTT. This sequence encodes CASSRLGGLEGTQYF.

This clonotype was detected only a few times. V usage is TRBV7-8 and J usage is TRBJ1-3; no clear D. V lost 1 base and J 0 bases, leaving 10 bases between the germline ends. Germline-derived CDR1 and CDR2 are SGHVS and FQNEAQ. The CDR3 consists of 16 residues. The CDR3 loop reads CASSLGLPSSGNTIYF. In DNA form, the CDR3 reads TGTGCCAGCAGCTTAGGCCTCCCTAGCTCTGGAAACACCATATATTTT. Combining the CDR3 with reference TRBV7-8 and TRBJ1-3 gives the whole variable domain GAGVSQSPRYKVAKRGQDVALRCDPISGHVSLFWYQQALGQGPEFLTYFQNEAQLDKSGLPSDRFFAERPEGSVSTLKIQRTQQEDSAVYLCASSLGLPSSGNTIYFGEGSWLTVV.

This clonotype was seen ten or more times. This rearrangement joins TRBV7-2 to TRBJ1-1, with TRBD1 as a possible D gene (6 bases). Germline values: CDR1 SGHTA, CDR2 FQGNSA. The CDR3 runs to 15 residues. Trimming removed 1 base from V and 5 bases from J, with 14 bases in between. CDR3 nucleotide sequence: TGTGCCAGCAGCTTAGGGGGCGGACAGCCGACTGAAGCTTTCTTT. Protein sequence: CASSLGGGQPTEAFF.

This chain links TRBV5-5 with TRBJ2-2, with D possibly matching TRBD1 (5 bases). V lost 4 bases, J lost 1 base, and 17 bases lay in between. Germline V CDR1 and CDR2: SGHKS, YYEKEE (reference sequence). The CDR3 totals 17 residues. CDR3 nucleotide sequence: TGTGCCAGCAGCCCCCGCCCCAGGGCCATGAACACCGGGGAGCTGTTTTTT. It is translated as CASSPRPRAMNTGELFF.

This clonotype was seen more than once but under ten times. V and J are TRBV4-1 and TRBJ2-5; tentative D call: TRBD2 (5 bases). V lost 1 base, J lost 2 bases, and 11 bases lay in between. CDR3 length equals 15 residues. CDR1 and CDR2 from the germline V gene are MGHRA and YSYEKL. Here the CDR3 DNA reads TGCGCCAGCAGCCAAGGGCCGGGAACGCAAGAGACCCAGTACTTC. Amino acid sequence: CASSQGPGTQETQYF.

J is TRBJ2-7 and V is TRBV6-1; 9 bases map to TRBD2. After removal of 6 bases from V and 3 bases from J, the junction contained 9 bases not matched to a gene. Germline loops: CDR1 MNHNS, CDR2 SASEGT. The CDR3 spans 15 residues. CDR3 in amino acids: CASRDWERGDYEQYF. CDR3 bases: TGTGCCAGCAGGGACTGGGAGCGGGGGGACTACGAGCAGTACTTC.

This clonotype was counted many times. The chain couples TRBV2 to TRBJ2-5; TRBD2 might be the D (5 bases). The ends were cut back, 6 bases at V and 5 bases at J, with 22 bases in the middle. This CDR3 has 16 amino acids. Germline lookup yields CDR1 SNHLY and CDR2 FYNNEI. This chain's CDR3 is CASSTRRGGGGETQYF. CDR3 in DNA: TGTGCCAGCAGCACCCGTCGTGGAGGCGGAGGCGAGACCCAGTACTTC.

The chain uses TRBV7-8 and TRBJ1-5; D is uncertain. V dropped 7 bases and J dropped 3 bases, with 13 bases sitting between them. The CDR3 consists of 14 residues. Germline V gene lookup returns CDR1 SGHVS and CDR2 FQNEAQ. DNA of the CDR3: TGTGCCAGCACCACGGACGCATACAATCAGCCCCAGCATTTT. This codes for CASTTDAYNQPQHF.

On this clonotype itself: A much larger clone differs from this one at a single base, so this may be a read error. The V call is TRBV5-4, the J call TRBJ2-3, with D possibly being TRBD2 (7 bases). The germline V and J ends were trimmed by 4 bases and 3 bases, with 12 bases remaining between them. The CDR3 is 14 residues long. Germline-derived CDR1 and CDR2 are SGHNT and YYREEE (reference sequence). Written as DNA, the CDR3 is TGTGCCAGCAGCACGGGGGGCGAAACAGATACGCAGTATTTT. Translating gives CASSTGGETDTQYF.

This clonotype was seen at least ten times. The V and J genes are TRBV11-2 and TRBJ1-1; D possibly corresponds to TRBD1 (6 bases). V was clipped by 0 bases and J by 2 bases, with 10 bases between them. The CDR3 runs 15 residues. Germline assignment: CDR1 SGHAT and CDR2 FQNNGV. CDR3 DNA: TGTGCCAGCAGCTTAGAATACGGGGGCAACACTGAAGCTTTCTTT. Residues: CASSLEYGGNTEAFF.

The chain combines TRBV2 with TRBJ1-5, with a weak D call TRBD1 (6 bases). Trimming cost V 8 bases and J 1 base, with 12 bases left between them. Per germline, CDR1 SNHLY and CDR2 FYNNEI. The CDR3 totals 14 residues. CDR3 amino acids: CASEWTVSNQPQHF. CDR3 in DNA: TGTGCCAGCGAGTGGACAGTCAGCAATCAGCCCCAGCATTTT.

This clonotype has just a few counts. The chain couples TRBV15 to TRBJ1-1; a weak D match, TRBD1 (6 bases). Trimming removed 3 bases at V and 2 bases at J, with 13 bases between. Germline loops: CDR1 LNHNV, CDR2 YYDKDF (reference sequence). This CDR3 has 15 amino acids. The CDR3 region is CATSRVQGRNTEAFF. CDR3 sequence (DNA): TGTGCCACCAGCAGGGTTCAGGGGAGAAACACTGAAGCTTTCTTT.

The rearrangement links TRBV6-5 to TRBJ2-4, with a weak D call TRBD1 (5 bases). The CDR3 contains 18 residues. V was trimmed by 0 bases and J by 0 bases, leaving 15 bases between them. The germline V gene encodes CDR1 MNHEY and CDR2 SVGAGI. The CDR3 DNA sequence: TGTGCCAGCAGTTACTCGCACTCGGACACCGGAGCCAAAAACATTCAGTACTTC. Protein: CASSYSHSDTGAKNIQYF.

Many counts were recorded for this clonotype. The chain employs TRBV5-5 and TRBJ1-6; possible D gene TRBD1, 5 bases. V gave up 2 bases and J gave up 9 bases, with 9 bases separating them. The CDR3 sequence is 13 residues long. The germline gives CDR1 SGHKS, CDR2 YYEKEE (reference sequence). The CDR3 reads CASSFGTGSPLHF. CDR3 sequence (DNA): TGTGCCAGCAGCTTCGGGACGGGTTCACCCCTCCACTTT.

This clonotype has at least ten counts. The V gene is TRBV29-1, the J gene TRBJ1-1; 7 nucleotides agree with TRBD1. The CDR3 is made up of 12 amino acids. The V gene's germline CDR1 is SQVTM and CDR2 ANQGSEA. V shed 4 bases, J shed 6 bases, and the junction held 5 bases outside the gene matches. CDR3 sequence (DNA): TGCAGCGTTGGACAGGGCCGCGCTGAAGCTTTCTTT. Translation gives CSVGQGRAEAFF.

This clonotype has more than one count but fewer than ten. CDR3: CASRRAGGNGIDGYTF. The CDR3 nucleotides read TGTGCCAGTAGGAGGGCAGGGGGCAACGGGATCGATGGCTACACCTTC. This rearrangement joins TRBV19 to TRBJ1-2, with 8 positions matching TRBD1. In germline, CDR1 is LNHDA, CDR2 SQIVND (reference sequence). The CDR3 contains 16 residues. V was clipped by 6 bases and J by 6 bases; unmatched bases: 15.

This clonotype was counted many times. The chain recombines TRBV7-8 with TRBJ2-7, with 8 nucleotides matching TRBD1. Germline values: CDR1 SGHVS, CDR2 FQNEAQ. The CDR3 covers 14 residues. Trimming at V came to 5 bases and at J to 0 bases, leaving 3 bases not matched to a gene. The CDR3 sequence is CASSLDRASYEQYF. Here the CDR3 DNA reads TGTGCCAGCAGCCTGGACAGGGCCTCCTACGAGCAGTACTTC.

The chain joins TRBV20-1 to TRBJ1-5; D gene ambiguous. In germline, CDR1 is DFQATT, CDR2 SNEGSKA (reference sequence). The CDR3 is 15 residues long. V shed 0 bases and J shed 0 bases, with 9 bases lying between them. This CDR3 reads CSARDEIYSNQPQHF. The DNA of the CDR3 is TGCAGTGCTAGAGATGAGATATATAGCAATCAGCCCCAGCATTTT.

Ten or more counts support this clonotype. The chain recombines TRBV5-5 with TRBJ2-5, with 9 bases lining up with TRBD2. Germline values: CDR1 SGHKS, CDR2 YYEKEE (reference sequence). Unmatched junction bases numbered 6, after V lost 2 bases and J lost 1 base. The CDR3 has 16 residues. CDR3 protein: CASSFISGGLQETQYF. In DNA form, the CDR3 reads TGTGCCAGCAGCTTTATTAGCGGGGGACTCCAAGAGACCCAGTACTTC.

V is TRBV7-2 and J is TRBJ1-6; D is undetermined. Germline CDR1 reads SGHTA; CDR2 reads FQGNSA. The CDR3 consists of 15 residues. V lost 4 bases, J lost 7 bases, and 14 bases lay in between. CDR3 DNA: TGTGCCAGCAGCTCCCGGGCCCTGGAGAATTCACCCCTCCACTTT. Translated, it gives CASSSRALENSPLHF.

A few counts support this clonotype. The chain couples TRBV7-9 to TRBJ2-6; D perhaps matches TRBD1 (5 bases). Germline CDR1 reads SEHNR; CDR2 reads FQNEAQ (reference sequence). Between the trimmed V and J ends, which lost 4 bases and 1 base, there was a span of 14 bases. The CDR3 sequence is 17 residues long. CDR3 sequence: CASSSFDRKSGANVLTF. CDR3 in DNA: TGTGCCAGCAGCTCCTTCGACAGAAAATCTGGGGCCAACGTCCTGACTTTC.

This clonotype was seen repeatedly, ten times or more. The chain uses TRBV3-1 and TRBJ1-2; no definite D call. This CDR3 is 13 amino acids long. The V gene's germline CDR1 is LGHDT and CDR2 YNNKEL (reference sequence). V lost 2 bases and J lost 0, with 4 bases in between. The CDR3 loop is CASSQPANYGYTF. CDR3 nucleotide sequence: TGTGCCAGCAGCCAACCAGCTAACTATGGCTACACCTTC.

The CDR3 coding sequence is TGTGCCAGCAGCGACCGGGACGGCCTGAACACTGAAGCTTTCTTT. Residues: CASSDRDGLNTEAFF. This chain joins TRBV9 and TRBJ1-1; D might be TRBD1 (5 bases). The CDR3 length is 15 residues. Looked up from germline, CDR1 is SGDLS and CDR2 is YYNGEE. V lost 3 bases, J lost 0 bases, and 12 bases lay in between.

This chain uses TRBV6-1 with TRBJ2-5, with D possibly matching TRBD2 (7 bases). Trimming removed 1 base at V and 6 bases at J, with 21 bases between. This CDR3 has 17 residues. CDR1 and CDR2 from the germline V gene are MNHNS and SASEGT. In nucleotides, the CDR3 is TGTGCCAGCAGTGAAGTGGCAGGGGCGGGGGAGGGGAAGACCCAGTACTTC. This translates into CASSEVAGAGEGKTQYF.